The 32 T cell receptor beta chains below come from one sample, sequenced in a study of T cells in Graves' hyperthyroidism and ophthalmopathy. Amplification of TCR beta CDR3 regions used RNA as the template. HTBI primers were the set used in a first-round RT-PCR of the TCR CDR3. TCRdb independently ran MiXCR on the multiplex PCR reads; one entry per CDR3 protein. Of 690,000 or so distinct CDR3 sequences listed, 18% are singletons. The specimen was blood. The receptors come from a woman aged 45 to 65 with Graves' hyperthyroidism that later progressed to Graves' ophthalmopathy.

The V gene is TRBV6-6, the J gene TRBJ2-3; TRBD1 is a possible D gene (6 bases). The CDR3 runs 17 residues. Trimming removed 0 bases from V and 6 bases from J, with 19 bases in between. CDR1 and CDR2 from the germline V gene are MNHNY and SVGAGI (reference sequence). The CDR3 protein is CASSYSPPGRGVDTQYF. In DNA form, the CDR3 reads TGTGCCAGCAGTTACTCACCCCCCGGCAGGGGTGTTGATACGCAGTATTTT.

The chain is built from TRBV6-2 or TRBV6-3 and TRBJ1-1; a possible D gene is TRBD1 (5 bases). V was clipped by 4 bases and J by 0 bases, with 15 bases between them. This CDR3 comprises 16 residues. CDR1 is MNHEY, CDR2 SVGEGT, per germline. The CDR3, as DNA: TGTGCCAGCAGTTTCCCTCGAGACAGTTTGAACACTGAAGCTTTCTTT. Translating it yields CASSFPRDSLNTEAFF.

This clonotype was detected a few times. The chain has TRBV27 and TRBJ1-5, with 7 bases identical to TRBD1. CDR1 is MNHEY and CDR2 is SMNVEV in the germline V gene (reference sequence). The CDR3 sequence is 17 residues long. J lost 7 bases, V lost 2 bases, and 14 bases had no gene match. CDR3 sequence: CASSLMFGAGGGQPQHF. CDR3 in DNA: TGTGCCAGCAGTTTAATGTTCGGGGCAGGGGGAGGGCAGCCCCAGCATTTT.

Ten or more counts support this clonotype. This rearrangement joins TRBV18 to TRBJ1-1, with D maybe TRBD1 (5 bases). V dropped 3 bases and J dropped 10 bases, with 15 bases sitting between them. Germline-derived CDR1 and CDR2 are KGHSH and LQKENI. The CDR3 covers 13 residues. The DNA for the CDR3 is TGTGCCAGCTCACCTGATCGGGGCGCGGGAGCTTTCTTT. Protein: CASSPDRGAGAFF.

This clonotype was recorded at least ten times. The genes are TRBV11-2 and TRBJ1-1; TRBD1 might be the D (5 bases). The CDR3 length is 16 residues. The germline CDR1 and CDR2 sequences are SGHAT and FQNNGV. V was clipped by 8 bases and J by 2 bases, with 21 bases between them. CDR3 region: CASVGGAEAPNTEAFF. In DNA form, the CDR3 reads TGTGCCAGCGTGGGTGGGGCAGAGGCACCAAACACTGAAGCTTTCTTT.

The V gene is TRBV14, the J gene TRBJ2-2, with D possibly matching TRBD1 (6 bases). The CDR3 extends over 17 amino acids. CDR1 is SGHDN, CDR2 FVKESK, per germline. With 0 bases removed from V and 2 bases from J, the gap between germline ends came to 13 bases. CDR3 sequence reads: CASSQEWKTGNTGELFF. CDR3 DNA: TGTGCCAGCAGCCAAGAGTGGAAGACAGGAAACACCGGGGAGCTGTTTTTT.

This clonotype appeared a few times. V is TRBV24-1 and J is TRBJ2-3; D call uncertain. Trimming removed 6 bases from V and 2 bases from J, with 8 bases in between. There are 13 residues in the CDR3. The V gene's germline CDR1 is KGHDR and CDR2 SFDVKD. The CDR3 sequence: CATSHRHTDTQYF. The CDR3 DNA sequence: TGTGCCACCAGTCACCGACACACAGATACGCAGTATTTT.

About this clonotype itself: With a much larger clone just one base away, this may be a read error. CDR3 coding DNA: TGCGCCAGCAGCTTGCAGGCGAATGGGTACACTGAAGCTTTCTTT. As protein: CASSLQANGYTEAFF. The chain joins TRBV5-1 to TRBJ1-1; D not certain. The CDR3 runs 15 residues. CDR1 SGHRS and CDR2 YFSETQ come from the germline V gene. V gave up 1 base and J gave up 3 bases, with 13 bases separating them.

V and J are TRBV30 and TRBJ2-5, with no clear D. The CDR3 loop spans 13 amino acids. Germline V gives CDR1 GTSNPN, CDR2 SVGIG (reference sequence). The V end was cut by 1 base, the J end by 5 bases, with 11 bases between. The CDR3 DNA reads as TGTGCCTGGAGTGACTTCAACCCGGAGACCCAGTACTTC. This sequence encodes CAWSDFNPETQYF.

The chain couples TRBV9 to TRBJ1-3; perhaps TRBD1 as D (6 bases). CDR1 and CDR2 from the germline V gene are SGDLS and YYNGEE. Deletions cut 4 bases from V and 0 bases from J, with 14 bases between. There are 16 residues in the CDR3. The CDR3 protein is CASSRDTGLSGNTIYF. The CDR3 DNA sequence: TGTGCCAGCAGCCGGGACACCGGCCTCTCTGGAAACACCATATATTTT.

This clonotype was observed a few times. The rearrangement joins TRBV28 to TRBJ1-4, with 9 positions matching TRBD1. Germline values: CDR1 MDHEN, CDR2 SYDVKM. J was trimmed by 6 bases and V by 5 bases; bases with no gene match: 7. CDR3 length: 15 residues. In DNA, the CDR3 is TGTGCCAGCAGTATGCCGGGACAGGGAGATGAAAAACTGTTTTTT. It translates to CASSMPGQGDEKLFF.

This clonotype was observed a handful of times. The chain recombines TRBV7-3 with TRBJ1-5, with TRBD1 matching over 9 bases. The CDR3 is made up of 16 amino acids. Germline V gene lookup returns CDR1 SGHTA and CDR2 FQGTGA. Germline trimming cut 3 bases from V and 2 bases from J; bases unmatched to any gene: 5. The DNA for the CDR3 is TGTGCCAGCAGCTTCAACAGGGGGCACGGCAATCAGCCCCAGCATTTT. It codes for CASSFNRGHGNQPQHF.

In the case of this clonotype: A read error may be the cause here, since a much bigger clone is one base away. The gene calls are TRBV10-3 and TRBJ1-1; maybe TRBD1 (6 bases). V was pared by 2 bases and J by 5 bases, with 15 bases between. Looked up from germline, CDR1 is ENHRY and CDR2 is SYGVKD. The CDR3 is 15 amino acids. Written as DNA, the CDR3 is TGTGCCATCAGTGAGGCACGGGGGGCGCGGACTGAAGCTTTCTTT. Encoded protein: CAISEARGARTEAFF.

The J gene is TRBJ1-5, the V gene TRBV20-1; D gene unclear. From germline, CDR1 is DFQATT and CDR2 SNEGSKA (reference sequence). The CDR3 length is 13 residues. Between the trimmed V and J ends, which lost 3 bases and 7 bases, there was a span of 13 bases. This CDR3 reads CSASSGQRQPQHF. In nucleotides, the CDR3 is TGCAGTGCTAGTTCGGGTCAGCGGCAGCCCCAGCATTTT.

There are a few counts of this clonotype. This sequence joins TRBV20-1 and TRBJ2-5; a possible D gene is TRBD1 (5 bases). The germline gives CDR1 DFQATT, CDR2 SNEGSKA (reference sequence). The germline V and J ends were trimmed by 5 bases and 1 base, with 8 bases remaining between them. This CDR3 spans 12 amino acids. The CDR3 region has the DNA TGCAGTGCTTCGCAGGGCCAAGAGACCCAGTACTTC. Protein sequence: CSASQGQETQYF.

This clonotype appeared a few times. The chain recombines TRBV9 with TRBJ1-2, with 10 bases lining up with TRBD1. V was clipped by 0 bases and J by 4 bases; unmatched bases: 9. Germline lookup yields CDR1 SGDLS and CDR2 YYNGEE. This CDR3 has 17 amino acids. In DNA form, the CDR3 reads TGTGCCAGCAGCGTAGCTGCGACAGGGGGCGCATCCTATGGCTACACCTTC. Translated, it gives CASSVAATGGASYGYTF.

This clonotype has just a few counts. V gene TRBV6-2 or TRBV6-3 combines with J gene TRBJ2-3, with TRBD2 matching 12 bases. In germline, CDR1 is MNHEY, CDR2 SVGEGT. After removal of 5 bases from V and 2 bases from J, the junction contained 5 bases not matched to a gene. CDR3 size: 16 residues. CDR3 bases: TGTGCCAGCAGTGACGGGACTAGCGGGTACACAGATACGCAGTATTTT. This gives the protein CASSDGTSGYTDTQYF.

This clonotype was counted between two and nine times. DNA of the CDR3: TGTGCCAGCAGCTTAACCTCCGGACTGCCGTACAATGAGCAGTTCTTC. Encoded protein: CASSLTSGLPYNEQFF. This chain connects TRBV7-3 to TRBJ2-1; perhaps TRBD2 as D (5 bases). The CDR3 has 16 amino acids. Looked up from germline, CDR1 is SGHTA and CDR2 is FQGTGA. V lost 0 bases to trimming and J lost 4 bases, with 13 bases between them. The full variable domain, completed using reference TRBV7-3 and TRBJ2-1, is GAGVSQTPSNKVTEKGKYVELRCDPISGHTALYWYRQSLGQGPEFLIYFQGTGAADDSGLPNDRFFAVRPEGSVSTLKIQRTERGDSAVYLCASSLTSGLPYNEQFFGPGTRLTVL.

This clonotype was recorded a few times. The rearrangement uses TRBV29-1 and TRBJ1-2, with TRBD1 matching over 7 bases. The CDR3 has 15 residues. The germline gives CDR1 SQVTM, CDR2 ANQGSEA. V lost 6 bases and J lost 5; bases outside the gene matches: 15. CDR3 DNA sequence: TGCAGCGTCGCTAAGGGACAGACCCAGGGGTATGGCTACACCTTC. Its translation: CSVAKGQTQGYGYTF.

The rearrangement links TRBV7-3 to TRBJ2-1, with TRBD1 matching over 9 bases. V lost 0 bases, J lost 10 bases, and 4 bases stayed unmatched. Germline V gene lookup returns CDR1 SGHTA and CDR2 FQGTGA. There are 14 residues in the CDR3. CDR3 coding DNA: TGTGCCAGCAGCTTAACTGGGACAGGGAGGGAGCAGTTCTTC. This translates into CASSLTGTGREQFF.

This clonotype turned up a few times. This chain joins TRBV3-1 and TRBJ1-2, with D unclear. CDR1 is LGHDT and CDR2 is YNNKEL in the germline V gene (reference sequence). Trimming removed 5 bases from V and 6 bases from J, with 13 bases in between. CDR3 length: 13 residues. CDR3 sequence reads: CASSVGRQDGYTF. The DNA for the CDR3 is TGTGCCAGCAGCGTAGGTAGACAAGATGGCTACACCTTC.

The chain employs TRBV24-1 and TRBJ2-1; 7 bases line up with TRBD1. After removal of 3 bases from V and 8 bases from J, the junction contained 6 bases not matched to a gene. The length of the CDR3 is 14 residues. CDR1 and CDR2 (germline): KGHDR, SFDVKD. The CDR3 region has the DNA TGTGCCACCAGTGATGCCAGGGGGTCGGATGAGCAGTTCTTC. It is translated as CATSDARGSDEQFF.

This clonotype came up many times. This chain uses TRBV5-1 with TRBJ2-1; 13 bases are shared with TRBD2. The CDR3 is made up of 15 amino acids. With 3 bases clipped from V and 5 bases from J, the junction kept 2 bases outside the gene matches. CDR1 SGHRS and CDR2 YFSETQ come from the germline V gene. The CDR3 here is CASSWTSGRDNEQFF. The CDR3 DNA reads TGCGCCAGCAGCTGGACTAGCGGGAGAGACAATGAGCAGTTCTTC.

This clonotype was observed many times. The genes are TRBV7-8 and TRBJ1-4; a possible D gene is TRBD1 (5 bases). CDR1 is SGHVS and CDR2 is FQNEAQ in the germline V gene. This CDR3 has 16 residues. V lost 1 base to trimming and J lost 0 bases, with 9 bases between them. In DNA form, the CDR3 reads TGTGCCAGCAGCTTAGGACAGCGAACAACTAATGAAAAACTGTTTTTT. Its protein product is CASSLGQRTTNEKLFF. Supplemented by reference TRBV7-8 and TRBJ1-4, the full variable domain reads GAGVSQSPRYKVAKRGQDVALRCDPISGHVSLFWYQQALGQGPEFLTYFQNEAQLDKSGLPSDRFFAERPEGSVSTLKIQRTQQEDSAVYLCASSLGQRTTNEKLFFGSGTQLSVL.

The chain has TRBV4-1 and TRBJ1-1; D is unclear. Germline lookup yields CDR1 MGHRA and CDR2 YSYEKL. Trimming took 2 bases from V and 1 from J, leaving 8 bases between them. CDR3 size: 14 residues. The CDR3 DNA follows: TGCGCCAGCAGCCAAAACAGCGGGAACACTGAAGCTTTCTTT. Protein product: CASSQNSGNTEAFF.

This rearrangement joins TRBV6-1 to TRBJ2-1; a weak D match, TRBD2 (7 bases). V gave up 5 bases and J gave up 2 bases, with 16 bases separating them. The germline V gene has CDR1 MNHNS and CDR2 SASEGT. The CDR3 spans 16 residues. The CDR3 protein is CASSRLGGAPYNEQFF. In nucleotides, the CDR3 is TGTGCCAGCAGTCGATTAGGGGGGGCCCCCTACAATGAGCAGTTCTTC.

This rearrangement joins TRBV9 to TRBJ2-1, with 11 bases aligning to TRBD2. From germline, CDR1 is SGDLS and CDR2 YYNGEE. The CDR3 has 15 residues. Trimming took 2 bases from V and 7 from J; bases not matched to a gene: 5. The CDR3 DNA reads as TGTGCCAGCAGCGTGAGTAGCGGGGGGGGTAATGAGCAGTTCTTC. As protein: CASSVSSGGGNEQFF.

The chain has TRBV5-1 and TRBJ2-6; D unresolved. The germline CDR1 and CDR2 sequences are SGHRS and YFSETQ. Trimming cost V 0 bases and J 0 bases, with 10 bases left between them. The CDR3 extends over 17 amino acids. The CDR3 here is CASSLDRVSSGANVLTF. CDR3 nucleotide sequence: TGCGCCAGCAGCTTGGACCGGGTAAGCTCTGGGGCCAACGTCCTGACTTTC. Full variable domain (missing parts from reference TRBV5-1 and TRBJ2-6): KAGVTQTPRYLIKTRGQQVTLSCSPISGHRSVSWYQQTPGQGLQFLFEYFSETQRNKGNFPGRFSGRQFSNSRSEMNVSTLELGDSALYLCASSLDRVSSGANVLTFGAGSRLTVL.

The chain recombines TRBV7-2 with TRBJ2-7; D tentatively reads TRBD1 or TRBD2 (5 bases each). The germline V gene has CDR1 SGHTA and CDR2 FQGNSA. The CDR3 is 14 residues long. V lost 6 bases and J 7 bases, leaving 19 bases between the germline ends. The CDR3: CASSGGAISLEQYF. The CDR3 DNA is TGTGCCAGCAGTGGGGGAGCGATTAGTCTGGAGCAGTACTTC.

The chain employs TRBV19 and TRBJ1-5; D ambiguous. Trimming stripped 7 bases from V and 3 bases from J, with 16 bases between. Germline V CDR1 and CDR2: LNHDA, SQIVND (reference sequence). The CDR3 has 15 amino acids. CDR3 amino acids: CASNKDRRDNQPQHF. CDR3 DNA sequence: TGTGCCAGTAATAAGGACCGGCGGGACAATCAGCCCCAGCATTTT. The full variable domain, its missing parts supplied by reference TRBV19 and TRBJ1-5, is DGGITQSPKYLFRKEGQNVTLSCEQNLNHDAMYWYRQDPGQGLRLIYYSQIVNDFQKGDIAEGYSVSREKKESFPLTVTSAQKNPTAFYLCASNKDRRDNQPQHFGDGTRLSIL.

This clonotype was found many times. The chain recombines TRBV13 with TRBJ2-7; no reliable D call. Germline V gene lookup returns CDR1 PRHDT and CDR2 FYEKMQ (reference sequence). CDR3 length: 13 amino acids. Between the trimmed V and J ends, which lost 5 bases and 4 bases, there was a span of 12 bases. Here the CDR3 reads CASSPALAYEQYF. DNA for the CDR3: TGTGCCAGCAGCCCGGCCCTGGCGTACGAGCAGTACTTC.

This clonotype was observed once. A much larger clone lies one base from this, so it may be a read error. The CDR3 protein is CASGLITVSYNEQFF. CDR3 coding DNA: TGTGCCAGCGGTTTGATCACAGTCTCCTACAATGAGCAGTTCTTC. The chain is built from TRBV12-3 or TRBV12-4 and TRBJ2-1; no definite D call. The CDR3 is made up of 15 amino acids.